Below, 32 T cell receptor beta chains from the same sample are listed, as sequenced in a study of shared clonotypes between healthy human individuals. Profiling relied on immunoSEQ multiplex PCR, and the TCRdb table lists in-frame clones only, not all of them. This table holds under 750,000 clones, 72% found once. Sequenced material: memory CD4+ T cells sorted from blood. The subset was: CD45RA-negative fraction. These receptors were collected from a woman aged 30 to 39 in good health.

The V gene is TRBV5-6, the J gene TRBJ1-4; D remains unclear. Germline CDR1 and CDR2: SGHDT and YYEEEE. The CDR3 sequence is 15 residues long. V shed 1 base and J shed 8 bases, with 15 bases lying between them. DNA for the CDR3: TGTGCCAGCAGCTTGTGGCGGATTAAAGGAGAAAAACTGTTTTTT. Residues: CASSLWRIKGEKLFF. Complete variable domain (other parts from reference TRBV5-6 and TRBJ1-4): DAGVTQSPTHLIKTRGQQVTLRCSPKSGHDTVSWYQQALGQGPQFIFQYYEEEERQRGNFPDRFSGHQFPNYSSELNVNALLLGDSALYLCASSLWRIKGEKLFFGSGTQLSVL.

This clone was detected a few times. The V and J genes are TRBV5-1 and TRBJ2-5; 11 bases are a match to TRBD2. The CDR3 is made up of 16 amino acids. From germline, CDR1 is SGHRS and CDR2 YFSETQ. J lost 0 bases, V lost 1 base, and 2 bases had no gene match. DNA for the CDR3: TGCGCCAGCAGCTTGTGGGGACTAGCGGACCAAGAGACCCAGTACTTC. Amino acids: CASSLWGLADQETQYF.

This chain links TRBV5-8 with TRBJ2-7; D is ambiguous. The CDR3 covers 9 residues. Looked up from germline, CDR1 is SGHTS and CDR2 is YDEGEE. The germline V and J ends were trimmed by 3 bases and 5 bases, with 0 bases remaining between them. Here the CDR3 reads CASSYEQYF. In nucleotides, the CDR3 is TGTGCCAGCAGCTACGAGCAGTACTTC.

Concerning this clone: Additional DNA sequences in this sample encode the identical CDR3. V usage is TRBV11-2 and J usage is TRBJ2-1, with 7 bases lining up with TRBD2. Germline CDR1 SGHAT, CDR2 FQNNGV. With 2 bases clipped from V and 4 bases from J, the junction kept 5 bases outside the gene matches. The CDR3 length is 15 residues. CDR3 amino acids: CASSLSSGLYNEQFF. CDR3 DNA sequence: TGTGCCAGCAGCTTATCTAGCGGATTATACAATGAGCAGTTCTTC.

This clone showed up many times. The chain recombines TRBV27 with TRBJ2-1; tentatively, D is TRBD1 (6 bases). The CDR3 has 13 residues. V lost 6 bases and J lost 6, with 12 bases in between. Germline V gene sequence: CDR1 MNHEY, CDR2 SMNVEV (reference sequence). The CDR3: CASRIGQTNEQFF. The CDR3 bases are TGTGCCAGCAGGATAGGACAGACCAATGAGCAGTTCTTC.

This sequence joins TRBV5-1 and TRBJ2-1, with 8 positions matching TRBD1. The CDR3 spans 15 residues. The J segment lost 4 bases and the V segment lost 4 bases, leaving 7 bases of the junction unmatched. CDR1 and CDR2 (germline): SGHRS, YFSETQ. CDR3 DNA: TGCGCCAGCAGCCCGGGACAGGACGGATACAATGAGCAGTTCTTC. This codes for CASSPGQDGYNEQFF.

The rearrangement links TRBV5-1 to TRBJ2-7; 12 nucleotides align to TRBD2. The CDR3 contains 15 residues. The V gene's germline CDR1 is SGHRS and CDR2 YFSETQ. With 4 bases clipped from V and 3 bases from J, the junction kept 5 bases outside the gene matches. CDR3 DNA sequence: TGCGCCAGCAGCCTAAGACTAGCGGGAGACTACGAGCAGTACTTC. Translation: CASSLRLAGDYEQYF.

The gene calls are TRBV7-9 and TRBJ2-7, with D possibly TRBD1 on 5 matching bases. Trimming shortened V by 5 bases and J by 4 bases, and 12 bases separated the two germline ends. Germline V CDR1 and CDR2: SEHNR, FQNEAQ (reference sequence). This CDR3 is built from 13 residues. CDR3 sequence reads: CASSPTVIYEQYF. The CDR3, as DNA: TGTGCCAGCAGCCCGACAGTCATATACGAGCAGTACTTC.

The rearrangement uses TRBV2 and TRBJ1-5, with 9 bases lining up with TRBD1. V was pared by 5 bases and J by 2 bases, with 7 bases of the junction left unmatched. The CDR3 length is 16 residues. Germline V gives CDR1 SNHLY, CDR2 FYNNEI. The chain's CDR3 is CASSPGQGFRNQPQHF. The CDR3 coding sequence is TGTGCCAGCAGTCCGGGACAGGGATTCCGCAATCAGCCCCAGCATTTT.

V usage is TRBV7-7 and J usage is TRBJ2-5; tentatively, D is TRBD1 (6 bases). V was trimmed by 1 base and J by 2 bases, leaving 11 bases between them. This CDR3 spans 15 amino acids. Germline CDR1 SSHAT, CDR2 FNYEAQ (reference sequence). The CDR3 spells CASSLGDRTQETQYF. Here the CDR3 DNA reads TGTGCCAGCAGCTTAGGCGACAGGACGCAAGAGACCCAGTACTTC. The full variable domain, completed using reference TRBV7-7 and TRBJ2-5, is GAGVSQSPRYKVTKRGQDVTLRCDPISSHATLYWYQQALGQGPEFLTYFNYEAQPDKSGLPSDRFSAERPEGSISTLTIQRTEQRDSAMYRCASSLGDRTQETQYFGPGTRLLVL.

In its sample, this clone was seen once. The chain links TRBV18 to TRBJ1-1; maybe TRBD1 (6 bases). The V end lost 6 bases, the J end lost 1 base, and 12 bases lay between the germline ends. Per germline, CDR1 KGHSH and CDR2 LQKENI. The CDR3 contains 14 residues. The CDR3 bases are TGTGCCAGCTCGTTTCGGACAGAGAACACTGAAGCTTTCTTT. Amino acid sequence: CASSFRTENTEAFF. Combining the CDR3 with reference TRBV18 and TRBJ1-1 gives the whole variable domain NAGVMQNPRHLVRRRGQEARLRCSPMKGHSHVYWYRQLPEEGLKFMVYLQKENIIDESGMPKERFSAEFPKEGPSILRIQQVVRGDSAAYFCASSFRTENTEAFFGQGTRLTVV.

The rearrangement joins TRBV28 to TRBJ2-5, with unresolved D. CDR1 and CDR2 (germline): MDHEN, SYDVKM. Trimming cost V 1 base and J 5 bases, with 11 bases left between them. There are 14 residues in the CDR3. The CDR3 sequence is CASSLYLASETQYF. The CDR3 DNA reads TGTGCCAGCAGTTTATACTTGGCGTCTGAGACCCAGTACTTC.

The table lists this clone with a count of one. J is TRBJ2-7 and V is TRBV2; TRBD2 matches 11 bases. Germline lookup yields CDR1 SNHLY and CDR2 FYNNEI. This CDR3 contains 20 residues. Germline trimming cut 10 bases from V and 2 bases from J; bases unmatched to any gene: 25. In DNA form, the CDR3 reads TGTGCCACTAGACAGGGGTTCGGGACTAGCGGTCGAAAGGTCCCCTACGAGCAGTACTTC. It codes for CATRQGFGTSGRKVPYEQYF.

V usage is TRBV5-4 and J usage is TRBJ2-2, with 8 bases fitting TRBD1. This CDR3 is 15 amino acids long. Losses at the gene ends were 0 bases for V and 6 bases for J; bases not matched to a gene: 4. Germline loops: CDR1 SGHNT, CDR2 YYREEE (reference sequence). CDR3 protein: CASSLVQGASGELFF. The CDR3, as DNA: TGTGCCAGCAGCTTGGTTCAGGGGGCGTCCGGGGAGCTGTTTTTT.

This clone was seen only a few times. The V and J genes are TRBV25-1 and TRBJ2-7; weak D call: TRBD2 (6 bases). Trimming took off 0 bases at V and 7 bases at J, with 13 bases between the two ends. The CDR3 runs 14 residues. Germline CDR1 and CDR2: MGHDK and SYGVNS. Written as DNA, the CDR3 is TGTGCCAGCAGTGAATACCCGGGAGAAAGGGAGCAGTACTTC. The encoded protein is CASSEYPGEREQYF.

The chain joins TRBV10-3 to TRBJ2-5; possible D gene TRBD2, 6 bases. CDR3 size: 15 residues. Looked up from germline, CDR1 is ENHRY and CDR2 is SYGVKD. Trimming left V 10 bases short and J 5 bases short, with 23 bases between. For the CDR3, the DNA is TGTGCCACCCAGAGTGGAGGGTTGGTTGATGAGACCCAGTACTTC. Amino acids: CATQSGGLVDETQYF.

To note about this clone: Sequence at one end of the junction differs from germline and may be a read error. The rearrangement uses TRBV5-1 and TRBJ1-1; D is perhaps TRBD1 (5 bases). CDR3 length equals 15 residues. Germline V gene sequence: CDR1 SGHRS, CDR2 YFSETQ. The CDR3 DNA is TGCGCCAGCAGCTTGCCCTCGGGACTGAAGACTGAAGCTTTCTTT. This translates into CASSLPSGLKTEAFF.

The gene calls are TRBV18 and TRBJ1-2; 7 positions match TRBD1. V dropped 2 bases and J dropped 4; count of bases not matched to a gene: 7. The V gene's germline CDR1 is KGHSH and CDR2 LQKENI. This CDR3 has 15 residues. Here the CDR3 reads CASSPESNRGYGYTF. CDR3 in DNA: TGTGCCAGCTCACCAGAATCGAACAGGGGCTATGGCTACACCTTC.

The CDR3 loop reads CASSTLTGVTEAFF. In DNA form, the CDR3 reads TGTGCCAGTAGTACCCTTACAGGGGTGACTGAAGCTTTCTTT. V is TRBV19 and J is TRBJ1-1, with TRBD1 identical over 7 bases. V was clipped by 4 bases and J by 5 bases; unmatched bases: 7. This CDR3 has 14 residues. The germline CDR1 and CDR2 sequences are LNHDA and SQIVND (reference sequence).

The chain is built from TRBV10-3 and TRBJ1-1; 7 nucleotides align to TRBD1. The V gene's germline CDR1 is ENHRY and CDR2 SYGVKD. This CDR3 region has 14 residues. Trimming took 6 bases from V and 2 from J; bases not matched to a gene: 6. CDR3 sequence (DNA): TGTGCCATCAGCAGAACAGGGGCCAACACTGAAGCTTTCTTT. This encodes CAISRTGANTEAFF.

The CDR3 loop is CASSGQGFLSEAFF. The DNA of the CDR3 is TGTGCCAGCTCCGGACAGGGTTTTCTCTCTGAAGCTTTCTTT. The rearrangement joins TRBV18 to TRBJ1-1; 8 nucleotides line up with TRBD1. Germline V gene lookup returns CDR1 KGHSH and CDR2 LQKENI. The CDR3 extends over 14 amino acids. V trimming: 6 bases; J trimming: 6 bases; junction bases outside the gene matches: 9. Together with reference TRBV18 and TRBJ1-1, the CDR3 gives the full variable domain: NAGVMQNPRHLVRRRGQEARLRCSPMKGHSHVYWYRQLPEEGLKFMVYLQKENIIDESGMPKERFSAEFPKEGPSILRIQQVVRGDSAAYFCASSGQGFLSEAFFGQGTRLTVV.

The rearrangement links TRBV10-3 to TRBJ2-7, with D possibly being TRBD2 (5 bases). CDR1 and CDR2 (germline): ENHRY, SYGVKD. V lost 3 bases and J lost 6, with 15 bases in between. CDR3 length equals 14 residues. CDR3 in amino acids: CAISDISGSGEQYF. The DNA for the CDR3 is TGTGCCATCAGTGATATCTCGGGGTCGGGCGAGCAGTACTTC.

This chain links TRBV29-1 with TRBJ1-1; D not resolved. Deletions cut 6 bases from V and 5 bases from J, with 7 bases between. CDR3 length: 10 residues. Germline V gene lookup returns CDR1 SQVTM and CDR2 ANQGSEA. The CDR3 loop reads CSVLRTEAFF. CDR3 bases: TGCAGCGTACTTAGGACTGAAGCTTTCTTT.

This chain joins TRBV29-1 and TRBJ2-1; D not certain. Germline-derived CDR1 and CDR2 are SQVTM and ANQGSEA. The CDR3 spans 16 residues. V was shortened by 5 bases and J by 5 bases, with 22 bases between the two germline ends. DNA for the CDR3: TGCAGCGTTCCACTCAAGTGGGCAATTGTCGACAATGAGCAGTTCTTC. It translates to CSVPLKWAIVDNEQFF.

In its sample, this clone was seen once. The chain employs TRBV29-1 and TRBJ2-3; 7 positions agree with TRBD1. Germline V gene sequence: CDR1 SQVTM, CDR2 ANQGSEA. CDR3 length: 15 residues. J gave up 6 bases and V 7 bases, and 16 bases lay outside the gene matches. CDR3 sequence reads: CSGEGDREGGDTQYF. The CDR3 coding sequence is TGCAGCGGCGAGGGGGACAGAGAAGGTGGGGATACGCAGTATTTT.

V usage is TRBV7-9 and J usage is TRBJ1-4, with D possibly matching TRBD1 (5 bases). This CDR3 spans 13 amino acids. V lost 5 bases and J lost 13, with 17 bases in between. Germline V gene sequence: CDR1 SEHNR, CDR2 FQNEAQ (reference sequence). The CDR3 spells CASSPWDFSGLFF. The CDR3 DNA is TGTGCCAGCAGCCCCTGGGACTTCTCGGGACTGTTTTTT.

The rearrangement joins TRBV6-1 to TRBJ2-7; TRBD1 matches at 9 bases. The CDR3 has 15 amino acids. Per the germline V gene, CDR1 is MNHNS and CDR2 is SASEGT. The ends lost 8 bases at V and 5 bases at J; junction bases unmatched: 13. The DNA of the CDR3 is TGTGCCAGCTTACAGGGGGCCCCGTCGCGGGACGAGCAGTACTTC. Residues: CASLQGAPSRDEQYF.

The gene calls are TRBV9 and TRBJ2-1; D remains ambiguous. The CDR3 has 17 residues. V was pared by 4 bases and J by 2 bases, with 19 bases between. Germline V gene lookup returns CDR1 SGDLS and CDR2 YYNGEE. CDR3 DNA sequence: TGTGCCAGCAGCCCTTCTGTTAGTAGCCTTACCTACAATGAGCAGTTCTTC. Its protein product is CASSPSVSSLTYNEQFF.

The chain uses TRBV5-1 and TRBJ2-7; 9 bases are shared with TRBD2. Germline V gene data show CDR1 as SGHRS and CDR2 as YFSETQ. This CDR3 has 15 amino acids. The junction had 5 bases not matched to a gene; V was cut back by 4 bases and J by 0 bases. The DNA of the CDR3 is TGCGCCAGCAGCGTAGCGGGAGACCTCTCCTACGAGCAGTACTTC. Amino acid sequence: CASSVAGDLSYEQYF.

The chain carries TRBV29-1 and TRBJ1-2, with 7 positions matching TRBD1. With V trimmed by 6 bases and J by 4 bases, 8 bases remained unmatched. Germline-derived CDR1 and CDR2 are SQVTM and ANQGSEA. The CDR3 has 13 residues. The CDR3 sequence is CSVDRPQAYGYTF. CDR3 nucleotide sequence: TGCAGCGTGGACAGGCCTCAGGCCTATGGCTACACCTTC.

This rearrangement joins TRBV4-1 to TRBJ1-1; perhaps TRBD1 as D (6 bases). The CDR3 has 15 residues. Germline lookup yields CDR1 MGHRA and CDR2 YSYEKL. Trimming removed 4 bases from V and 4 bases from J, with 16 bases in between. CDR3 nucleotide sequence: TGCGCCAGCAGCCCCCGGTTGGGGGCGTCCACTGAAGCTTTCTTT. It encodes CASSPRLGASTEAFF.

The chain uses TRBV28 and TRBJ2-6, with D maybe TRBD2 (6 bases). The V and J ends lost 7 bases and 3 bases respectively, with 19 bases between them. Per germline, CDR1 MDHEN and CDR2 SYDVKM. The CDR3 consists of 17 residues. CDR3 sequence reads: CASIAGSAIGGANVLTF. In DNA, the CDR3 is TGTGCCAGCATCGCGGGGTCAGCCATTGGTGGGGCCAACGTCCTGACTTTC.